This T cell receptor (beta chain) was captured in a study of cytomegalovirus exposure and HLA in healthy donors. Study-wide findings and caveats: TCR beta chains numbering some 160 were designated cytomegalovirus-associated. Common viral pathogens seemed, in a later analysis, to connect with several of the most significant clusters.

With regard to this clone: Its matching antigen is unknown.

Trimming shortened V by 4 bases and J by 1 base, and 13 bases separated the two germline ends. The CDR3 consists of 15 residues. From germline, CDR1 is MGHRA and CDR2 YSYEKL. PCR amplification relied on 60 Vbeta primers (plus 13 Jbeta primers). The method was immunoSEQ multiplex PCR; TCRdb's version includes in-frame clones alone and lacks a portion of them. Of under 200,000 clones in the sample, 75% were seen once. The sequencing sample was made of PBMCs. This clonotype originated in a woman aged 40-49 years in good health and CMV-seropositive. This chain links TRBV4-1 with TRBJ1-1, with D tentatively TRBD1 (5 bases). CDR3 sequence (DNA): TGCGCCAGCAGCCCGGGGGGGGGACGGAACACTGAAGCTTTCTTT. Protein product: CASSPGGGRNTEAFF.